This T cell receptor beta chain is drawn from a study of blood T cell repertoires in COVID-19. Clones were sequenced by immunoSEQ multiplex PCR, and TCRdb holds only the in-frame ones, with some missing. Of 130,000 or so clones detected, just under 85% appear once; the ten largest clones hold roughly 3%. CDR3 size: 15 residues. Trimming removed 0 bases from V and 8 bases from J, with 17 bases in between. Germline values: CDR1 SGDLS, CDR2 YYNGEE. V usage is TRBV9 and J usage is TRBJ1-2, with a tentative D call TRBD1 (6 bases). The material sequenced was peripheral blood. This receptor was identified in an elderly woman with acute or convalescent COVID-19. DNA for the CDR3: TGTGCCAGCAGCGTAGAACCCCAGGGGAGGGAAGGCTACACCTTC. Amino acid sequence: CASSVEPQGREGYTF.